Following are 2 T cell receptor beta chains from one sample sequenced in a study of CXCR3-negative and CXCR3-positive naive CD8 T cells. The TRB cDNA libraries were prepared by 5' RACE with UMI labels. One entry per CDR3 protein, without DNA, is what TCRdb gives after re-calling the 5' RACE reads. Its clone listing holds over 100,000 distinct CDR3 sequences. Sequenced material: naive CXCR3- CD8+ T cells from blood. Subset meaning: CD45RO-CCR7+CD27+CD95- naive CD8+ T cells lacking CXCR3 (TNR3-). The receptors shown here come from a human donor in good health. Some clones in this sample may be carry-over from other donors' samples.

The gene calls are TRBV7-9 and TRBJ2-1; the TCRdb call, TRBD1, lacks DNA for checking. The CDR3 length is 15 residues. Germline assignment: CDR1 SEHNR and CDR2 FQNEAQ (reference sequence). The CDR3 spells CASSSTGGADNEQFF.

The rearrangement links TRBV12-3 or TRBV12-4 to TRBJ2-7; the TCRdb D gene call, TRBD1, has no DNA to confirm it. CDR3 size: 15 residues. CDR3 residues: CASSLALGQWGEQYF.